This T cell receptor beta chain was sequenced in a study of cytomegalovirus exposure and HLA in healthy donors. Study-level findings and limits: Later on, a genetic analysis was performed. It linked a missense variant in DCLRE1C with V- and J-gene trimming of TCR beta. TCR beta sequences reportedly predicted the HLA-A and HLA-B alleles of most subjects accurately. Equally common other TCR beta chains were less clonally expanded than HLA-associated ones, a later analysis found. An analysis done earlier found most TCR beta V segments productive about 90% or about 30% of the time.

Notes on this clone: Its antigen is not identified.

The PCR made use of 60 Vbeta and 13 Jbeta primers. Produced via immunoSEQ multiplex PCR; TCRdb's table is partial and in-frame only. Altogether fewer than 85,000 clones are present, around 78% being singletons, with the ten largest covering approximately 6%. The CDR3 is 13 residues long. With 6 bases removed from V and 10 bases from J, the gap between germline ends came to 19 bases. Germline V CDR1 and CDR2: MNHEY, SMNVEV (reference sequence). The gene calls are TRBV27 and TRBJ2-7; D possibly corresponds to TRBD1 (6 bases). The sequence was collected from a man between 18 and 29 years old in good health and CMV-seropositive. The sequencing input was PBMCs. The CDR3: CASSPIQGGKQYF. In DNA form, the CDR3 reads TGTGCCAGCAGCCCAATACAGGGCGGAAAACAGTACTTC.